This T cell receptor (beta chain) comes out of a study of T cells after yellow fever vaccination. As concerns this clonotype: Its matching antigen is unknown.

Findings and limits, study-wide: Most clones from primary vaccination were detected again post-booster (approximately 96% CD4, 88% CD8). The CD4 and CD8 compartments had a small share of their clonotypes in common. Though weaker, the secondary response peaked faster, on day 5 versus 15.

TCRdb reprocessed the 5' RACE reads via MiXCR and lists one record per CDR3 protein. The sample lists approximately 300,000 distinct CDR3 sequences, over 8% occurring once. The CDR3 runs 14 residues. Germline V gives CDR1 SGHNT, CDR2 YYREEE (reference sequence). Trimming shortened V by 1 base and J by 5 bases, and 13 bases separated the two germline ends. This chain connects TRBV5-4 to TRBJ2-7, with D hard to call. The sample here was PBMCs, taken on the day of the first yellow fever vaccination. The receptor was isolated from a man aged 18-30 years who received the YFV17D yellow fever vaccine. The CDR3 here is CASSLPLGGDEQYF. DNA for the CDR3: TGTGCCAGCAGCTTGCCATTAGGTGGGGACGAGCAGTACTTC.